The TCR beta chain described here comes from a study of monozygotic twins with inflammatory bowel disease. Overall study results and limits: Relative clonotype sharing with others was diminished in IBD patients versus healthy twins, particularly with disease activity.

Germline-derived CDR1 and CDR2 are LNHNV and YYDKDF (reference sequence). CDR3 length equals 15 residues. TCRdb re-called the 5' RACE reads and shows each CDR3 protein once, DNA omitted. Its clone listing holds some 200,000 distinct CDR3 sequences. As to this clonotype: Antigen: not known.

The sample was blood. The TCR was taken from a human donor with ulcerative colitis or Crohn's disease, or a healthy co-twin of an affected twin (not recorded which). V and J are TRBV15 and TRBJ1-5; the TCRdb D gene call, TRBD1, has no DNA to confirm it. CDR3 loop: CATSRNQGINQPQHF. Full variable domain (remainder filled in from reference TRBV15 and TRBJ1-5): DAMVIQNPRYQVTQFGKPVTLSCSQTLNHNVMYWYQQKSSQAPKLLFHYYDKDFNNEADTPDNFQSRRPNTSFCFLDIRSPGLGDTAMYLCATSRNQGINQPQHFGDGTRLSIL.